These T cell receptor beta chains were read from a single sample in a study of CD8+ T cells in alopecia areata. Libraries were prepared by immunoSEQ multiplex PCR; TCRdb keeps only in-frame clonotypes and omits some of them. Among 150,000 to 200,000 clones listed, 60% were seen once. The sample consisted of CD4+ T cells sorted from blood, taken at week 24, from a patient treated with tofacitinib. Every receptor here comes from a human donor with alopecia areata. Each CDR3 is given with its conserved first and last residue. The D gene is left open where the match is weak. Only some rows state a clone size, as once, few, many or a class for expanded clones.

D	V	J	length	size	CDR3	DNA
TRBD2	TRBV29-1	TRBJ2-5	13	-	CSVRLLALETQYF	TGCAGCGTTCGGTTACTAGCGTTAGAGACCCAGTACTTC
TRBD1	TRBV29-1	TRBJ1-2	14	-	CSVGEGQGLYGYTF	TGCAGCGTTGGGGAGGGACAGGGGCTCTATGGCTACACCTTC
TRBD2	TRBV14	TRBJ2-3	16	once	CASSQVLRGGTDTQYF	TGTGCCAGCAGCCAAGTTCTACGGGGGGGCACAGATACGCAGTATTTT
TRBD1	TRBV2	TRBJ2-7	12	-	CATGTGGYEQYF	TGTGCCACCGGGACAGGGGGATACGAGCAGTACTTC
TRBD2	TRBV2	TRBJ2-1	12	-	CASSGLAGGQFF	TGTGCCAGCAGTGGACTAGCGGGGGGGCAGTTCTTC
-	TRBV29-1	TRBJ1-1	14	-	CSVVPKLANTEAFF	TGCAGCGTTGTCCCGAAATTGGCGAACACTGAAGCTTTCTTT
-	TRBV29-1	TRBJ2-6	14	few	CSVSTGGGANVLTF	TGCAGCGTATCTACAGGTGGCGGGGCCAACGTCCTGACTTTC
TRBD1	TRBV7-9	TRBJ1-1	14	-	CASRPRTGMTEAFF	TGTGCCAGCAGACCACGGACAGGGATGACTGAAGCTTTCTTT
-	TRBV29-1	TRBJ2-1	14	-	CSVGGRTSYNEQFF	TGCAGCGTTGGGGGGAGAACCTCCTACAATGAGCAGTTCTTC
-	TRBV5-3	TRBJ2-2	19	-	CARSLGSWGQDTNTGELFF	TGTGCCAGAAGCTTGGGGAGCTGGGGGCAAGATACGAACACCGGGGAGCTGTTTTTT
-	TRBV2	TRBJ1-2	14	-	CASSATGTSYGYTF	TGTGCCAGCAGTGCAACCGGGACAAGCTATGGCTACACCTTC
-	TRBV19	TRBJ2-3	14	-	CASSISRATDTQYF	TGTGCCAGTAGTATCAGCAGGGCGACAGATACGCAGTATTTT
-	TRBV18	TRBJ1-1	13	few	CASSPIRGTEAFF	TGTGCCAGCTCACCAATTCGCGGGACTGAAGCTTTCTTT
-	TRBV2	TRBJ1-5	16	-	CASSFMEGNSNQPQHF	TGTGCCAGCAGTTTCATGGAGGGGAATAGCAATCAGCCCCAGCATTTT
-	TRBV5-1	TRBJ1-1	14	-	CASSSGTLGTEAFF	TGCGCCAGCAGCTCCGGGACCTTGGGAACTGAAGCTTTCTTT
TRBD1	TRBV19	TRBJ1-4	16	-	CASSHLPGQGSEKLFF	TGTGCCAGTAGCCACTTACCGGGACAGGGAAGTGAAAAACTGTTTTTT
-	TRBV11-2	TRBJ1-1	14	-	CASSFEGGYTEAFF	TGTGCCAGCAGCTTCGAGGGGGGTTACACTGAAGCTTTCTTT
TRBD1	TRBV29-1	TRBJ1-1	14	-	CSVAPAGGNTEAFF	TGCAGCGTCGCCCCGGCAGGGGGGAACACTGAAGCTTTCTTT
-	TRBV4-3	TRBJ2-5	16	-	CASSQVWPPNRGTQYF	TGCGCCAGCAGCCAAGTGTGGCCTCCCAATCGGGGGACCCAGTACTTC
TRBD1	TRBV2	TRBJ2-7	15	-	CASIRDSAFSYEQYF	TGTGCCAGCATTCGGGACAGCGCTTTCTCCTACGAGCAGTACTTC
-	TRBV30	TRBJ1-1	16	-	CAWSVHGWGKNTEAFF	TGTGCCTGGAGTGTACACGGATGGGGTAAGAACACTGAAGCTTTCTTT
TRBD1	TRBV15	TRBJ1-2	14	few	CATSRGDRDSGYTF	TGTGCCACCAGCAGAGGAGACAGGGATAGCGGCTACACCTTC
-	TRBV5-1	TRBJ1-1	14	few	CASSLGGSTTEAFF	TGCGCCAGCAGCTTGGGAGGGTCTACGACTGAAGCTTTCTTT
-	TRBV2	TRBJ1-1	14	-	CASTLDGQNTEAFF	TGTGCCAGCACCCTAGACGGGCAGAACACTGAAGCTTTCTTT
TRBD1	TRBV6-5	TRBJ2-7	15	-	CASRPQPSRGYEQYF	TGTGCCAGCAGGCCACAGCCGTCCAGGGGGTACGAGCAGTACTTC
-	TRBV30	TRBJ1-6	16	once	CAWSDSRASGNSPLHF	TGTGCCTGGAGCGACTCCAGGGCTTCAGGAAATTCACCCCTCCACTTT